Here is one T cell receptor beta chain with its context. This clonotype came up a few times. Its antigen target is currently unknown. Per-nucleotide qualities are absent, and no much larger clonotype sits a single base away. Its CDR3 holds 14 amino acids, cysteine through phenylalanine. Solely the CDR3 DNA is kept, with 42 bases framed from the first base. V ends up 3 bases short and J 6 bases short, with an unmatched junction base count of 4. The protocol used for the library was RT-PCR. The sequencer was an Illumina HiSeq 2500. TCRdb trimmed the raw reads at Q25, called clones with MiXCR and kept productive beta chains. One record per CDR3 amino acid sequence lists the most common genes and DNA. The sample yields about 500,000 distinct CDR3 sequences; 15% to 20% were counted once. Roughly 3% of the sample rests with the top ten. These data belong to a study of response to subunit inactivated influenza vaccine (dated by TCRdb to the late 2010s). About the full investigation: The study used deep quantitative T cell receptor repertoire profiling to track responses to a trivalent subunit inactivated influenza vaccine. Here is what the overall study found, with its caveats: According to the authors, only a limited number of new T cells may be recruited by each seasonal influenza vaccination.

The chain employs TRBV12-3 or TRBV12-4 and TRBJ2-2; TRBD2 matches 7 bases in the middle. The sequence was collected from a man between 50 and 69 years old who received an inactivated influenza vaccine. Donor details come from another sample of the same person, matched by shared clones. The specimen was CD4+ T cells sorted from PBMCs, collected less than 30 months after vaccination. The DNA reads as follows: TGTGCCAGCAGTTTCAGGGAGGGCTCCGGGGAGCTGTTTTTT. The resulting protein is CASSFREGSGELFF.